These T cell receptor beta chains were read from a single sample in a study of blood T cell repertoires in COVID-19. This table comes from immunoSEQ multiplex PCR, and its TCRdb copy is limited to in-frame clones, with some not included. The sample carries around 72,000 clones, approximately 86% recorded once. Sequencing was performed on peripheral blood. These receptors were obtained from a woman aged 45-65 years with acute or convalescent COVID-19. Each CDR3 is given without its conserved first and last residue. Only part of the rows carry a size: once, few, many, or a class if the clone is expanded.

abundance	v_gene	j_gene	CDR3aa
NA	TRBV27	TRBJ2-5	ASSLSRGRQETQY
NA	TRBV19	TRBJ1-1	ASSQMAGGGTEAF
NA	TRBV24-1	TRBJ2-3	ATSQGRSGTDTQY
few	TRBV4-1	TRBJ1-4	ASTRTGVLEKLF
NA	TRBV28	TRBJ1-2	ASRSDRYYGYT
NA	TRBV5-5	TRBJ2-2	ASSFRDRGYSTGELF
NA	TRBV7-3	TRBJ1-1	ASSLSQSTEAF
NA	TRBV2	TRBJ1-1	ASERYTEAF
NA	TRBV28	TRBJ2-2	ASKRGLTGELF
NA	TRBV28	TRBJ1-5	ASSQRTGGNQPQH
NA	TRBV7-9	TRBJ2-1	ASSLPLLGRAGNEQF
NA	TRBV7-9	TRBJ2-7	ASSPPGQGWYEQY
NA	TRBV18	TRBJ1-1	ASSPPALDPEAF
NA	TRBV27	TRBJ1-6	ASSSGQGGGSPLH
NA	TRBV19	TRBJ2-3	ASSISSGASTDTQY
NA	TRBV5-1	TRBJ1-1	ASSLGSVEAF
NA	TRBV2	TRBJ1-5	ASSDIGNQPQH
NA	TRBV4-3	TRBJ2-2	ASSQDVGQSTGELF
NA	TRBV19	TRBJ1-1	ASSIGQNTEAF
NA	TRBV5-1	TRBJ1-1	ASSLGGMNTEAF
NA	TRBV5-4	TRBJ2-6	ASSWNGISGANVLT
NA	TRBV7-8	TRBJ1-2	ASPGEGDYGYT
few	TRBV19	TRBJ2-2	ASSGGTANTGELF
NA	TRBV4-1	TRBJ1-1	ASSQATGGPSPDGRYFEAF
NA	TRBV28	TRBJ1-5	ASSPKGGQPQH
NA	TRBV5-5	TRBJ1-2	ASSYTDEYGYT
NA	TRBV5-1	TRBJ2-1	ASSSGLREGNEQF
NA	TRBV5-5	TRBJ1-1	ASSPRDRRPEAF
NA	TRBV6-5	TRBJ1-6	ASSQNRGGSPLH
NA	TRBV10-3	TRBJ2-7	AISDLGTASYEQY
once	TRBV6-5	TRBJ1-1	ASSMPGYTEAF
NA	TRBV7-8	TRBJ1-5	ASSLPGVGSQH
NA	TRBV7-9	TRBJ2-7	ASSPVRGIAYEQY
NA	TRBV28	TRBJ2-7	ASSPLTASEQY
NA	TRBV18	TRBJ2-5	ASSPAWGGETQY
NA	TRBV4-2	TRBJ1-4	ASSQGQGVTNEKLF
NA	TRBV23-1	TRBJ2-5	ASSRGTTYQETQY
NA	TRBV2	TRBJ2-3	ASSDTAGTDTQY
NA	TRBV7-9	TRBJ2-7	ASSLAISYEQY
NA	TRBV6-5	TRBJ1-1	ASSYREFLGTEAF
NA	TRBV5-6	TRBJ2-7	ASSLASGVEQY
few	TRBV5-1	TRBJ1-6	ASSLIQGARSPLH
NA	TRBV6-5	TRBJ1-1	ASTGRNTEAF
NA	TRBV5-4	TRBJ2-5	ASSTSPSLQETQY